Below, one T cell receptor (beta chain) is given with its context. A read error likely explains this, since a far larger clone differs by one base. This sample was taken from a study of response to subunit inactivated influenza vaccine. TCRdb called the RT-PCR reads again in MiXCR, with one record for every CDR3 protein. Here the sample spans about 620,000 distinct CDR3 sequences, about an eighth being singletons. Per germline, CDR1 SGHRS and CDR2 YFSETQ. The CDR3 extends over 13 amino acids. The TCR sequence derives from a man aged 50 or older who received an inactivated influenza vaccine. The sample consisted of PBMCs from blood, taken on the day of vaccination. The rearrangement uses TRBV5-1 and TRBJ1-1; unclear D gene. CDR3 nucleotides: TGCGTCAGCAGCTTGGATTTGAACACTGAAGCTTTCTTT. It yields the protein CVSSLDLNTEAFF.